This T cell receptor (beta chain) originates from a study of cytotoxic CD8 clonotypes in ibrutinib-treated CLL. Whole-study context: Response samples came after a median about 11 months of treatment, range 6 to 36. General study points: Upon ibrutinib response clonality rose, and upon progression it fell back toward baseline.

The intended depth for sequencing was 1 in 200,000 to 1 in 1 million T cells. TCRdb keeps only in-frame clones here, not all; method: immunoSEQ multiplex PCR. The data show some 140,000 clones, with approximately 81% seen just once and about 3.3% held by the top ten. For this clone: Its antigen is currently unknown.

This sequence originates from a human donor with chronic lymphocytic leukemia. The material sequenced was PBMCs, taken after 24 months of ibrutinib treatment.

The CDR3, as DNA: TGTGCCATCAGACGGACAGGCGAGAATGAAAAACTGTTTTTT. As protein: CAIRRTGENEKLFF. This chain connects TRBV10-3 to TRBJ1-4, with TRBD1 identical over 7 bases. With 6 bases clipped from V and 5 bases from J, the junction kept 6 bases outside the gene matches. In germline, CDR1 is ENHRY, CDR2 SYGVKD. The CDR3 runs 14 residues.